This paragraph covers one T cell receptor beta chain sequence. The data originate from a study of blood T cell repertoires in COVID-19. Sequencing was performed with immunoSEQ multiplex PCR; in TCRdb, only in-frame clones are kept and a portion is missing. The repertoire holds a few hundred thousand clones, with roughly 87% as singletons. V shed 0 bases, J shed 3 bases, and the junction held 7 bases outside the gene matches. The CDR3 spans 16 residues. CDR1 MRHNA and CDR2 SNTAGT come from the germline V gene. V gene TRBV6-4 combines with J gene TRBJ1-2; 7 positions match TRBD1. The sequenced sample consisted of PBMCs or T cells enriched from blood (not recorded which). The receptor comes from a woman aged 18 to 35 who had recovered from COVID-19. The CDR3: CASSDSGTDNYYGYTF. Written as DNA, the CDR3 is TGTGCCAGCAGTGACTCAGGGACAGATAACTACTATGGCTACACCTTC.